These T cell receptor beta chains were read from a single sample in a study of human T cells and chemical hapten exposure. TCRdb re-analysed the RACE reads in MiXCR, keeping a single row per CDR3 protein. The sample lists about 120,000 distinct CDR3 sequences; roughly 15% were seen once. The material sequenced was whole blood, taken in connection with sensitization to the hapten diphenylcyclopropenone (DPC). These receptor sequences come from a man aged 18 to 29 with alopecia areata. Some clones in this sample may be carry-over from other donors' samples. Both conserved end residues are part of each CDR3. D genes are given only for firm matches. Clone size is given for some rows only: seen once, a few or many times, or a class if the clone is expanded.

j_call	clone_size	d_call	v_call	cdr3_aa	cdr3_nt
TRBJ1-1	few	TRBD1	TRBV7-2	CASSLITQDRWNTEAFF	TGTGCCAGCAGCTTAATCACTCAGGACAGGTGGAACACTGAAGCTTTCTTT
TRBJ1-1	.	.	TRBV7-2	CASSLRKNWMLASFF	TGTGCCAGCAGCTTACGGAAGAACTGGATGTTGGCGTCTTTCTTT
TRBJ2-1	few	TRBD1	TRBV11-3	CASSFGGQGRRDEQFF	TGTGCCAGCAGCTTCGGGGGACAGGGGAGGCGCGATGAGCAGTTCTTC
TRBJ2-3	.	.	TRBV7-2	CASSWMTRNTDTQYF	TGTGCCAGCAGCTGGATGACTCGGAACACAGATACGCAGTATTTT
TRBJ2-5	.	TRBD2	TRBV19	CASSIVRGETQYF	TGTGCCAGTAGTATAGTGCGGGGGGAGACCCAGTACTTC
TRBJ2-2	few	.	TRBV5-5	CASSSRGGENTGELFF	TGTGCCAGCAGCTCCAGAGGGGGGGAGAACACCGGGGAGCTGTTTTTT
TRBJ2-3	.	TRBD2	TRBV7-6	CASSLAWLAGSKTDTQYF	TGTGCCAGCAGCTTAGCGTGGTTAGCGGGGAGTAAAACAGATACGCAGTATTTT
TRBJ2-1	few	.	TRBV2	CASSLGQVLEQFF	TGTGCCAGCAGCCTGGGGCAGGTACTGGAGCAGTTCTTC
TRBJ1-1	.	.	TRBV12-5	CASGLVPGNTEAFF	TGTGCTAGTGGTTTGGTACCAGGGAACACTGAAGCTTTCTTT
TRBJ1-6	few	.	TRBV28	CASSLPGPIYNSPLHF	TGTGCCAGCAGTTTACCAGGGCCAATCTATAATTCACCCCTCCACTTT
TRBJ2-3	few	.	TRBV6-5	CASSYAGTDITDTQYF	TGTGCCAGCAGTTACGCGGGGACAGACATCACAGATACGCAGTATTTT
TRBJ1-1	many	.	TRBV6-2/TRBV6-3	CASFGIMNTEAFF	TGTGCCAGCTTCGGCATCATGAACACTGAAGCTTTCTTT
TRBJ1-2	few	.	TRBV9	CASSSRTQVSYGYTF	TGTGCCAGCAGCTCGCGGACACAGGTATCCTATGGCTACACCTTC
TRBJ1-4	few	.	TRBV2	CASSFPTVGGLFF	TGTGCCAGCAGTTTTCCCACCGTAGGCGGACTGTTTTTT
TRBJ1-1	few	.	TRBV11-2	CASSLGGGGNTEAFF	TGTGCCAGCAGCTTAGGCGGAGGGGGTAACACTGAAGCTTTCTTT
TRBJ2-5	.	.	TRBV20-1	CSAFPGTQKRETQYF	TGCAGTGCTTTTCCCGGGACCCAGAAGAGGGAGACCCAGTACTTC
TRBJ2-3	.	.	TRBV7-2	CASSEGLLITDTQYF	TGTGCCAGCAGCGAGGGCCTTCTAATCACAGATACGCAGTATTTT
TRBJ2-5	.	.	TRBV19	CASSIVSNQETQYF	TGTGCCAGTAGTATAGTATCGAACCAAGAGACCCAGTACTTC
TRBJ1-2	many	.	TRBV12-3/TRBV12-4	CASSFRRSRGGYTF	TGTGCCAGCAGTTTCAGGAGGTCCCGGGGGGGCTACACCTTC
TRBJ2-7	.	TRBD1	TRBV6-6	CASSYLITGGYEQYF	TGTGCCAGCAGTTACTTAATTACAGGGGGCTACGAGCAGTACTTC
TRBJ2-3	few	TRBD1	TRBV20-1	CSAPPLYPGQSSTDTQYF	TGCAGTGCCCCCCCGCTTTACCCGGGACAGAGTAGCACAGATACGCAGTATTTT
TRBJ1-2	.	.	TRBV20-1	CSATPTGDGYTF	TGCAGTGCTACTCCGACAGGCGATGGCTACACCTTC
TRBJ2-7	few	.	TRBV28	CASFSGDYEQYF	TGTGCCAGCTTTTCCGGGGACTACGAGCAGTACTTC
TRBJ2-4	many	.	TRBV12-5	CASGLRVRKNIQYF	TGTGCTAGTGGCCTCAGGGTCCGCAAAAACATTCAGTACTTC
TRBJ1-1	.	TRBD1	TRBV9	CASSRGGPGQAFF	TGTGCCAGCAGCAGAGGGGGCCCCGGCCAAGCTTTCTTT